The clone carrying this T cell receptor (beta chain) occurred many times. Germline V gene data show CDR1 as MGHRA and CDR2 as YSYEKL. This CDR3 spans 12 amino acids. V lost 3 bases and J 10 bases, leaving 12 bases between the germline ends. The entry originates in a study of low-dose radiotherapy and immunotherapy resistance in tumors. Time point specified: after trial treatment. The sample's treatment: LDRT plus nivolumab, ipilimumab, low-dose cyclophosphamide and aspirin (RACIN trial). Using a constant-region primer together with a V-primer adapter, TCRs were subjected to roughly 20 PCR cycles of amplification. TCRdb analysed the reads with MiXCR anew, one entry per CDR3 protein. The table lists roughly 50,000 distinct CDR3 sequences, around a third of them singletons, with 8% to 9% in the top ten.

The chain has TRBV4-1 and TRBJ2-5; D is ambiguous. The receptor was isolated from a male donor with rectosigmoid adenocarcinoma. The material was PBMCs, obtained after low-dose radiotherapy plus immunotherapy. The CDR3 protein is CASSQGNRGQYF. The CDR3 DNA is TGCGCCAGCAGCCAGGGCAACAGAGGCCAGTACTTC.